This paragraph covers one T cell receptor beta chain sequence. Only one count was recorded for this clone. Which antigen it targets is not known. Base qualities are not provided; no much larger clone lies one nucleotide away. Reading the germline V gene gives CDR1 MGHDK and CDR2 SYGVNS. The CDR3, from cysteine to phenylalanine, totals 18 residues. The CDR3 DNA has 54 bases and is translated from base 1. The junction carries 22 bases between V and J, which are trimmed by 2 bases and 3 bases respectively. The source of the sample is a study of shared clonotypes between healthy human individuals (dated by TCRdb to 2019 to 2021). About the investigation overall: Two women and three men aged 18 to 49 years were included in the cohort. For each donor, CD4 naive and CD4 memory were each run on three plates, CD8 naive on two plates, and CD8 memory on one plate. To estimate repertoire size and how much clonotype sharing occurs between individuals, the study deeply sequenced the blood TCR repertoires of several healthy adults. To increase sequencing depth and limit assay-specific biases, TCR repertoire library preparation and sequencing were carried out by different laboratories using diverse techniques. Leukapheresis yielded between about 0.85 and 10 billion PBMCs per donor.

Study-level results and caveats: Compared with non-shared clonotypes, the clonotypes found in all four sorted-subset donors had higher generation probabilities. Larger estimated clonotype richness was generally found for naive subsets than for memory subsets. Pairwise subsampling led to the expectation that sequencing depth would affect the degree of clonotype sharing among donors. Rarefaction of sorted-subset datasets indicated incomplete sequencing despite the large sequencing depth. Only blood was sampled, and tissue TCR repertoires likely differ from those in blood. The genetic and exposure-history diversity represented was limited by the small number of donors. Across a handful of donors, roughly 5.4% of naive CD4, approximately 3.6% of naive CD8, 2.3% of memory CD4, and approximately 0.42% of memory CD8 clonotypes were shared.

Using the deep immunoSEQ assay, TCR CDR3 regions were amplified from genomic DNA by multiplex PCR. Genomic DNA extracted from each cell subset was distributed evenly over all wells of several immunoSEQ 96-well plates, and each plate served as one replicate. For sorted subsets, 150 to 200 ng genomic DNA, equal to 30,000 or so T cell genomes, was loaded into each replicate PCR. Purified libraries were quantified with a Qubit 3.0 fluorometer, sized on a Bioanalyzer 2100, and re-quantified with the KAPA Library Quantification kit. Every immunoSEQ 96-well plate was sequenced on a dedicated single-read 150-cycle Illumina NextSeq 550 flow cell. Per the original workflow: Because the immunoSEQ output held only junctional sequences and lacked quality scores, the filtering could not match the filtering applied to full-length reads. To assign V/J genes and CDR3, sequences were annotated against IMGT germline references using PyIR, a Python wrapper for IgBLAST v1.9. Reads were filtered out if the reads had weak V/J assignments (E-value above 1e-6), no CDR3, stop codons, out-of-frame junctions, or ambiguous translated residues. V3J clonotypes were defined as sequences sharing the same inferred V gene, J gene, and CDR3 amino acid sequence. Percentage overlap between repertoires was computed as shared unique clonotypes divided by the size of the smaller repertoire. Richness of each repertoire was evaluated using RTK rarefaction, the Chao1 estimator, and Recon v2.1 estimates of unobserved clonotypes. For all TCRbeta clonotypes obtained by the gDNA method from a few donors, generation probabilities were computed with OLGA. TCRdb re-hosts the immuneACCESS table, in-frame sequences only. Its copies lack some clones; in the studies checked, an unresolved V gene accounts for under half of them, and the cause for the rest is not known. V and J calls and clone size are those listed in that table; D and trimming were worked out from the DNA. A total of about 2.1 million clones appear in this sample, about 93% of them only once. About 1.7% of the sample is taken by the ten largest.

For the CD8 naive samples, CD45RO-negative cells were positively selected for CCR7, yielding a CD45RA+CCR7+ population from which TemRA cells were excluded. Healthy HIV-negative adults with no recently reported acute infections or vaccinations were included as donors. All donors were Caucasian adults living in Nashville, Tennessee, USA. After blood collection by leukapheresis, PBMCs were isolated using Ficoll-Histopaque density gradient centrifugation and then cryopreserved in the vapor phase of liquid nitrogen. Purity and quantity of every magnetically sorted T cell population were checked by analytical flow cytometry. Genomic DNA was isolated from every sorted fraction and measured by UV absorbance on a Nanodrop 2000c.

The sequence joins TRBV25-1 to TRBJ1-2; no D gene can be assigned with confidence. The source is a man in his late teens or twenties in good health. Some clones in this sample may be carry-over from other donors' samples. The sequencing sample was made of naive CD8+ T cells from PBMCs. The cell subset or site label, as the study defines it: CD45RA+CCR7+. CDR3 sequence: CASSEPRSGRGAYYGYTF. Here is the DNA: TGTGCCAGCAGTGAACCTCGGTCCGGGCGAGGAGCCTACTATGGCTACACCTTC.